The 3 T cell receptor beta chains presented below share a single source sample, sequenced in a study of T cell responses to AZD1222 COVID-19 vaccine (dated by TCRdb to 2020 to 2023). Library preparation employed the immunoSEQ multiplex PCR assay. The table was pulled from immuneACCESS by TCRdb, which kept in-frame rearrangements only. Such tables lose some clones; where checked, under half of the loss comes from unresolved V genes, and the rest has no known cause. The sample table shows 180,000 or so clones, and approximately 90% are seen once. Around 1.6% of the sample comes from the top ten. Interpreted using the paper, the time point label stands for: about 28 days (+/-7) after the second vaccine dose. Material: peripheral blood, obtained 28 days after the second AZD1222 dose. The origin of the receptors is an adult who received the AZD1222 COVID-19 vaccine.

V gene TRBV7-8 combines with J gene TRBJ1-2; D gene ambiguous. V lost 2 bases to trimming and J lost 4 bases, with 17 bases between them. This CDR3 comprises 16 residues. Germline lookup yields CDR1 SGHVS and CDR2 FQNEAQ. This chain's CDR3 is CASSLNGQRGPYGYTF. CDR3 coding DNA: TGTGCCAGCAGCTTAAACGGGCAGCGAGGGCCCTATGGCTACACCTTC.

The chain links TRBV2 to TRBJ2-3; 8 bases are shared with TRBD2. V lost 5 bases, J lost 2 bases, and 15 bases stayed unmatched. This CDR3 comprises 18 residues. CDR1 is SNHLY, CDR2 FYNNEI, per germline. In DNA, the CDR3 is TGTGCCAGCAGTTACGGGGGGGCAGTAAATGGGATCACAGATACGCAGTATTTT. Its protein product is CASSYGGAVNGITDTQYF.

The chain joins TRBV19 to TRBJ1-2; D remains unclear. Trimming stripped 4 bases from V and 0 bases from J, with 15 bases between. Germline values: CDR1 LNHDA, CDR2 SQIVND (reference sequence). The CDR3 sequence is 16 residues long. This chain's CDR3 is CASSRASLGANYGYTF. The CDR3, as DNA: TGTGCCAGTAGTAGGGCATCCCTGGGAGCTAACTATGGCTACACCTTC.